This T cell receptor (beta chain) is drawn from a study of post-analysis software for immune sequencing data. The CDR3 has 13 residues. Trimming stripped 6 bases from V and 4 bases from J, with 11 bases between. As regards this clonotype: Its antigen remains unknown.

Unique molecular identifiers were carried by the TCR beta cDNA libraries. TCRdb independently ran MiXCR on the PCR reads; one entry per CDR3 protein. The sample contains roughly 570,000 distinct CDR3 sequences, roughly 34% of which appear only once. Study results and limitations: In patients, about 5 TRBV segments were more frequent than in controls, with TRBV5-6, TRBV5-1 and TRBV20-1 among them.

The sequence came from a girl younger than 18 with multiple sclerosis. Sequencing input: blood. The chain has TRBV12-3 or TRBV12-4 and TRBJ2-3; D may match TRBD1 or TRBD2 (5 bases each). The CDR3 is CASSMGRADTQYF. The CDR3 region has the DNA TGTGCCAGCAGCATGGGACGGGCAGATACGCAGTATTTT.